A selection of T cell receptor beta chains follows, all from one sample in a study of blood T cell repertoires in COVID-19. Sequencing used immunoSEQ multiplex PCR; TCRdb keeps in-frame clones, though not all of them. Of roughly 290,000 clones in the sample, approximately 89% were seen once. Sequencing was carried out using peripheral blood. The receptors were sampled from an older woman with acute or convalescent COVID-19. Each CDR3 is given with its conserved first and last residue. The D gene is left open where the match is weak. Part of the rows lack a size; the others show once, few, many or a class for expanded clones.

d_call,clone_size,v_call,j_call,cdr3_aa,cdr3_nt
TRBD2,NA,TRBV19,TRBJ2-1,CASTRTSGSYNEQFF,TGTGCCAGTACCAGGACTAGCGGGTCCTACAATGAGCAGTTCTTC
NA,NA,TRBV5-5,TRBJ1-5,CASSFPGVNQPQHF,TGTGCCAGCAGCTTTCCGGGGGTCAATCAGCCCCAGCATTTT
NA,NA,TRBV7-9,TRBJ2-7,CASSLDRVDYEQYF,TGTGCCAGCAGCTTAGACAGGGTTGACTACGAGCAGTACTTC
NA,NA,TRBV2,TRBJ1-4,CASRINRATNEKLFF,TGTGCCAGCAGAATTAACAGGGCAACTAATGAAAAACTGTTTTTT
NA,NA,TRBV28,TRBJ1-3,CASSLGARASGNTIYF,TGTGCCAGCAGTTTAGGAGCCAGGGCCTCTGGAAACACCATATATTTT
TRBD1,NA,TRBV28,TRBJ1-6,CASSGRDRGKNSPLHF,TGTGCCAGCAGTGGCCGGGACAGGGGAAAAAATTCACCCCTCCACTTT
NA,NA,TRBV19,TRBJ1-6,CASRGPRGDYSPLHF,TGTGCCAGTAGGGGGCCGCGGGGGGACTACTCACCCCTCCACTTT
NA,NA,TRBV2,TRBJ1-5,CASSLAGRLLPQHF,TGTGCCAGCAGTTTGGCAGGGCGCCTTTTGCCCCAGCATTTT
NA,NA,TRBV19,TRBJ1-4,CASTDGGRGREKLFF,TGTGCCAGTACCGATGGGGGCAGGGGCCGCGAAAAACTGTTTTTT
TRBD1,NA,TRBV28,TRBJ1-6,CASSTGDWRPLHF,TGTGCCAGCAGTACAGGGGATTGGCGACCCCTCCACTTT
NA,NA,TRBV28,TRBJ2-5,CASTTIKGVKETQYF,TGTGCCAGCACCACGATAAAGGGAGTGAAGGAGACCCAGTACTTC
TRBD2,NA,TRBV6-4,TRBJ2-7,CASSAYGSGTYEQYF,TGTGCCAGCTCGGCATACGGTAGCGGGACCTACGAGCAGTACTTC
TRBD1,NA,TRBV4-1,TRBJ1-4,CASSEQGGKLFF,TGCGCCAGCAGCGAACAGGGGGGAAAACTGTTTTTT
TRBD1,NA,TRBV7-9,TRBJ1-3,CASSWWTGISSGNTIYF,TGTGCCAGCAGCTGGTGGACAGGGATAAGCTCTGGAAACACCATATATTTT
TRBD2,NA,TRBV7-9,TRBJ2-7,CASSAGLAGSDEQYF,TGTGCCAGCAGCGCAGGACTAGCGGGATCCGACGAGCAGTACTTC
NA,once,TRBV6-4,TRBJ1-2,CASSDSSVSGGYTF,TGTGCCAGCAGTGACTCATCCGTATCGGGTGGCTACACCTTC
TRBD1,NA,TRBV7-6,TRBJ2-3,CASSDRGRPDTQYF,TGTGCCAGCAGCGACAGGGGGCGCCCAGATACGCAGTATTTT
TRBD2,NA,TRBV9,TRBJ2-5,CASSVGSGGGGETQYF,TGTGCCAGCAGCGTAGGGAGCGGGGGGGGTGGAGAGACCCAGTACTTC
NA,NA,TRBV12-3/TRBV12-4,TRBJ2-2,CASSLGSAGELFF,TGTGCCAGCAGTCTCGGGTCGGCCGGGGAGCTGTTTTTT
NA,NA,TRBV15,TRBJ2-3,CATSGVDITDTQYF,TGTGCCACCAGCGGGGTGGACATCACAGATACGCAGTATTTT
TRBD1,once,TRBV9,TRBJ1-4,CASSPTGGARGEKLFF,TGTGCCAGCAGCCCGACAGGGGGCGCCCGGGGTGAAAAACTGTTTTTT
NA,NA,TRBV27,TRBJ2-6,CASSWALHSGANVLTF,TGTGCCAGCAGTTGGGCACTCCACTCTGGGGCCAACGTCCTGACTTTC
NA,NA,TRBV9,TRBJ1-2,CASSVGEASNYGYTF,TGTGCCAGCAGCGTAGGGGAGGCCTCTAACTATGGCTACACCTTC
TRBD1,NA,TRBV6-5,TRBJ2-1,CASSRTGLNEQFF,TGTGCCAGCAGTCGGACAGGGCTGAATGAGCAGTTCTTC
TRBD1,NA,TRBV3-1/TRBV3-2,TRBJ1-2,CASSPGGQGWGYTF,TGTGCCAGCAGCCCAGGGGGACAGGGTTGGGGCTACACCTTC
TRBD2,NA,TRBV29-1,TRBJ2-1,CSVEDTGTSYYNEQFF,TGCAGCGTTGAAGATACAGGGACTAGCTACTACAATGAGCAGTTCTTC
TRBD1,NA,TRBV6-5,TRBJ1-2,CASRRQGGANYGYTF,TGTGCCAGCAGACGTCAGGGGGGAGCTAACTATGGCTACACCTTC
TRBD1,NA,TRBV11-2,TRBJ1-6,CASSAWDRKRDSPLHF,TGTGCCAGCAGCGCTTGGGACAGGAAGCGGGATTCACCCCTCCACTTT
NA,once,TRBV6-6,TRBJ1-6,CASSYGGGNSPLHF,TGTGCCAGCAGTTACGGGGGAGGTAATTCACCCCTCCACTTT
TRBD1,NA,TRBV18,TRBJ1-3,CASSLPPAGGTIYF,TGTGCCAGCTCACTACCCCCGGCAGGGGGCACCATATATTTT
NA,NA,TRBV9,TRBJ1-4,CASSVGQGFATNEKLFF,TGTGCCAGCAGCGTAGGTCAGGGATTCGCAACTAATGAAAAACTGTTTTTT
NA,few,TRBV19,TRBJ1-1,CASSAKRLNTEAFF,TGTGCCAGTAGTGCCAAGCGGCTGAACACTGAAGCTTTCTTT
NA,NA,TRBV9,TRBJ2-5,CASSVATGRETQYF,TGTGCCAGCAGCGTAGCTACAGGGCGAGAGACCCAGTACTTC
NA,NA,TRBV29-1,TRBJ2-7,CSAQTRTYEQYF,TGCAGCGCTCAGACACGAACCTACGAGCAGTACTTC
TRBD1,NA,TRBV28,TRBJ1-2,CASSSGGGGYTF,TGTGCCAGCAGTTCAGGGGGCGGCGGCTACACCTTC
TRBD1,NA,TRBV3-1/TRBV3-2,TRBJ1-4,CASSQVIAGQGATNEKLFF,TGTGCCAGCAGCCAAGTGATTGCAGGGCAGGGGGCAACTAATGAAAAACTGTTTTTT
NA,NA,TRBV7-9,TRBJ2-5,CASSLFVSSEVETQYF,TGTGCCAGCAGCTTATTTGTCAGCTCCGAGGTTGAGACCCAGTACTTC
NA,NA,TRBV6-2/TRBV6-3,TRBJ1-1,CASSYWRPDGRMNTEAFF,TGTGCCAGCAGTTACTGGAGGCCTGACGGTCGGATGAACACTGAAGCTTTCTTT
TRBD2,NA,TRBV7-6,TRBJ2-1,CASSRGVAGTLSYNEQFF,TGTGCCAGCAGCCGGGGGGTAGCGGGGACCCTCTCCTACAATGAGCAGTTCTTC
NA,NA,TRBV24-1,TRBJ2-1,CATSDRWTTMFNEQFF,TGTGCCACCAGTGATAGGTGGACTACAATGTTCAATGAGCAGTTCTTC
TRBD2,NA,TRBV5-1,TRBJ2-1,CASSPWTSGVSYNEQFF,TGCGCCAGCAGCCCATGGACTAGCGGGGTGTCCTACAATGAGCAGTTCTTC
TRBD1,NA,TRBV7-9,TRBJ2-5,CASSTTGAETQYF,TGTGCCAGCAGCACGACAGGGGCAGAGACCCAGTACTTC
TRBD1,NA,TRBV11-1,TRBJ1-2,CASSSRTGGGYTF,TGTGCCAGCAGCTCTCGGACAGGGGGTGGCTACACCTTC
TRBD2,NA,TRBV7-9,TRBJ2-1,CASSPIWPAGGPREQFF,TGTGCCAGCAGTCCTATATGGCCGGCGGGAGGGCCACGAGAGCAGTTCTTC
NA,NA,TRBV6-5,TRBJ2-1,CASRLGAAGYEQFF,TGTGCCAGCAGGCTTGGGGCGGCAGGGTATGAGCAGTTCTTC
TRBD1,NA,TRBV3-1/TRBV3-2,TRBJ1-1,CASSRTGDRAFF,TGTGCCAGCAGCCGGACAGGGGATCGGGCTTTCTTT
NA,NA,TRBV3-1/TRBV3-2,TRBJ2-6,CASSQRGGANVLTF,TGTGCCAGCAGCCAGCGCGGGGGGGCCAACGTCCTGACTTTC
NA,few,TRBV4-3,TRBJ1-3,CASSQEDKRLSGNTIYF,TGCGCCAGCAGCCAAGAGGATAAGCGACTCTCTGGAAACACCATATATTTT
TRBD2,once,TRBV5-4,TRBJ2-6,CASSWELAGGFSGANVLTF,TGTGCCAGCAGCTGGGAACTAGCGGGGGGATTCTCTGGGGCCAACGTCCTGACTTTC
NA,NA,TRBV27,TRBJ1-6,CASRRGSYNSPLHF,TGTGCCAGCAGAAGGGGTTCCTATAATTCACCCCTCCACTTT
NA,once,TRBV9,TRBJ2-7,CASSVDGKPYEQYF,TGTGCCAGCAGCGTAGACGGTAAACCCTACGAGCAGTACTTC
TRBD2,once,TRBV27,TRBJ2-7,CASSLGASGTYEQYF,TGTGCCAGCAGTCTGGGGGCTAGCGGGACCTACGAGCAGTACTTC
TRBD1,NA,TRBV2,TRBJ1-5,CATSWGQGGNQPQHF,TGTGCCACGTCGTGGGGGCAGGGGGGCAATCAGCCCCAGCATTTT
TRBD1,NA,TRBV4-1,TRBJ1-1,CASSQDRGNTEAFF,TGCGCCAGCAGCCAGGACAGGGGGAACACTGAAGCTTTCTTT
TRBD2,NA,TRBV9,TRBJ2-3,CASSRRSETGTRSDTQYF,TGTGCCAGCAGCAGACGTAGTGAGACCGGGACTAGATCAGATACGCAGTATTTT
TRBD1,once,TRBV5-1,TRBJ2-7,CASSQGAGTGVNEQYF,TGCGCCAGCAGCCAGGGGGCCGGGACAGGGGTAAACGAGCAGTACTTC
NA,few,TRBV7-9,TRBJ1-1,CASTSHETNTEAFF,TGTGCCAGCACCTCCCACGAAACTAACACTGAAGCTTTCTTT
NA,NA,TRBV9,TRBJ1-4,CASSVSLLRGTENEKLFF,TGTGCCAGCAGCGTAAGCCTCTTGAGGGGGACCGAGAATGAAAAACTGTTTTTT
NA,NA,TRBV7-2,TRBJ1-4,CASSPRGNEKLFF,TGTGCCAGCAGCCCCAGGGGAAATGAAAAACTGTTTTTT
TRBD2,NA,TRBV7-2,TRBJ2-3,CASSPSGEGADTQYF,TGTGCCAGCAGCCCTAGCGGGGAGGGCGCAGATACGCAGTATTTT